Each of the 28 T cell receptor beta chains below was sequenced from the same sample in a study of early T cells in non-severe SARS-CoV-2 infection. TCRdb processed the 5' RACE reads anew with MiXCR; each CDR3 protein has one entry. Of 20,000 to 30,000 distinct CDR3 sequences in the sample, 4.5% to 7% were seen once. The sequencing sample was made of whole blood. The receptors originated from an adult who was a healthcare worker with PCR-confirmed SARS-CoV-2 infection or an uninfected control (not recorded which).

The V call is TRBV5-4, the J call TRBJ1-6; D gene unclear. Trimming took off 4 bases at V and 5 bases at J, with 7 bases between the two ends. The CDR3 consists of 13 residues. Germline V lookup: CDR1 SGHNT, CDR2 YYREEE (reference sequence). This CDR3 reads CASSRANNSPLHF. CDR3 bases: TGTGCCAGCAGCCGTGCGAATAATTCACCCCTCCACTTT.

This clonotype has a count of ten or more. The chain couples TRBV7-6 to TRBJ2-3, with D possibly matching TRBD1 (5 bases). V was pared by 0 bases and J by 1 base, with 8 bases between. The CDR3 has 15 residues. The V gene's germline CDR1 is SGHVS and CDR2 FNYEAQ. The CDR3: CASSLAIGGTDTQYF. The CDR3 nucleotides read TGTGCCAGCAGCTTAGCTATAGGGGGCACAGATACGCAGTATTTT.

V and J are TRBV29-1 and TRBJ1-2; D is undetermined. V dropped 6 bases and J dropped 3 bases, with 11 bases sitting between them. CDR3 length equals 12 residues. Germline lookup yields CDR1 SQVTM and CDR2 ANQGSEA. The CDR3 reads CSVMAGHYGYTF. The CDR3 DNA follows: TGCAGCGTCATGGCAGGACACTATGGCTACACCTTC.

This clonotype was counted at least ten times. The CDR3 DNA follows: TGTGCCAGTAGTACGGGCTTATACAATGAGCAGTTCTTC. Translation: CASSTGLYNEQFF. The rearrangement joins TRBV19 to TRBJ2-1; D remains unclear. Trimming removed 4 bases at V and 4 bases at J, with 8 bases between. This CDR3 is built from 13 residues. The germline V gene has CDR1 LNHDA and CDR2 SQIVND (reference sequence).

By proportion, this clonotype is medium-sized. In DNA, the CDR3 is TGCGCCAGCAGCTTCACGGAGGGGCAGGGAAGGCAGTTCTTC. Translation: CASSFTEGQGRQFF. The chain carries TRBV5-1 and TRBJ2-1; D may be TRBD2 (6 bases). There are 14 residues in the CDR3. Trimming cost V 2 bases and J 12 bases, with 18 bases left between them. From germline, CDR1 is SGHRS and CDR2 YFSETQ.

At least ten counts were recorded for this clonotype. V usage is TRBV5-1 and J usage is TRBJ2-2; a weak D match, TRBD1 (6 bases). V lost 4 bases and J 2 bases, leaving 9 bases between the germline ends. The CDR3 runs 14 residues. Looked up from germline, CDR1 is SGHRS and CDR2 is YFSETQ. CDR3 in amino acids: CASSVGQNTGELFF. CDR3 bases: TGCGCCAGCAGCGTGGGACAAAACACCGGGGAGCTGTTTTTT.

This clonotype is medium-sized in the sample. This chain uses TRBV6-1 with TRBJ1-5; 10 bases are shared with TRBD1. The CDR3 sequence is 14 residues long. The V gene's germline CDR1 is MNHNS and CDR2 SASEGT. V was clipped by 6 bases and J by 5 bases; unmatched bases: 4. CDR3 sequence (DNA): TGTGCCAGCAGATACGACAGGGGGCATCAGCCCCAGCATTTT. Translating gives CASRYDRGHQPQHF.

This clonotype was detected a few times. This chain connects TRBV20-1 to TRBJ2-5, with D perhaps being TRBD1 or TRBD2 (5 bases each). The V end lost 3 bases, the J end lost 3 bases, and 11 bases lay between the germline ends. This CDR3 region has 13 residues. Per germline, CDR1 DFQATT and CDR2 SNEGSKA (reference sequence). The CDR3, as DNA: TGCAGTGCTAGGCCGGGACGAAAAGAGACCCAGTACTTC. It codes for CSARPGRKETQYF.

This clonotype was detected ten times or more. The DNA of the CDR3 is TGTGCCAGCCAGGATGGGGGGCGAAACACAGATACGCAGTATTTT. Translation gives CASQDGGRNTDTQYF. The rearrangement links TRBV2 to TRBJ2-3; either TRBD1 or TRBD2 may supply D (6 bases each). Trimming took 8 bases from V and 2 from J, leaving 17 bases between them. In germline, CDR1 is SNHLY, CDR2 FYNNEI. The CDR3 sequence is 15 residues long.

The chain links TRBV6-2 or TRBV6-3 to TRBJ2-2, with no clear D. In germline, CDR1 is MNHEY, CDR2 SVGEGT. CDR3 length equals 15 residues. The V end was cut by 8 bases, the J end by 0 bases, with 13 bases between. The CDR3 is CASARGPANTGELFF. The CDR3 DNA reads TGTGCCAGCGCCCGAGGTCCGGCGAACACCGGGGAGCTGTTTTTT.

Of note for this clonotype: Being one base from a much bigger clone, this may be a read error. The chain uses TRBV29-1 and TRBJ1-4; D may be TRBD1 (5 bases). The V and J ends lost 7 bases and 5 bases respectively, with 11 bases between them. In germline, CDR1 is SQVTM, CDR2 ANQGSEA. The CDR3 totals 12 residues. CDR3 sequence: CSAEGDNEKLFF. The CDR3 DNA sequence: TGCAGCGCAGAAGGGGACAATGAAAAACTGTTTTTT.

This clonotype was found many times. V gene TRBV6-5 combines with J gene TRBJ2-3, with D unresolved. V gave up 3 bases and J gave up 0 bases, with 7 bases separating them. CDR1 and CDR2 (germline): MNHEY, SVGAGI. This CDR3 is built from 14 residues. CDR3 DNA: TGTGCCAGCAGTTATGGGTCCAGCACAGATACGCAGTATTTT. This gives the protein CASSYGSSTDTQYF.

The sample holds many counts of this clonotype. CDR3: CASGPTRTNTDTQYF. The CDR3 coding sequence is TGTGCCAGCGGACCCACCCGGACCAACACAGATACGCAGTATTTT. V and J are TRBV7-9 and TRBJ2-3; D is unclear. V was cut by 8 bases and J by 2 bases, with 17 bases left in between. There are 15 residues in the CDR3. The germline CDR1 and CDR2 sequences are SEHNR and FQNEAQ (reference sequence).

This clonotype has a count of ten or more. The chain uses TRBV27 and TRBJ2-7; D is unresolved. Trimming stripped 6 bases from V and 3 bases from J, with 0 bases between. This CDR3 region has 9 residues. CDR1 is MNHEY, CDR2 SMNVEV, per germline (reference sequence). The CDR3 DNA is TGTGCCAGCAGCTACGAGCAGTACTTC. This sequence encodes CASSYEQYF.

This clonotype has at least ten counts. This chain uses TRBV7-9 with TRBJ1-4; no firm D call. The V and J ends lost 6 bases and 0 bases respectively, with 14 bases between them. Germline CDR1 and CDR2: SEHNR and FQNEAQ (reference sequence). CDR3 size: 16 residues. CDR3 nucleotides: TGTGCCAGCAGTGTATCGGGCCTCTCAACTAATGAAAAACTGTTTTTT. The encoded protein is CASSVSGLSTNEKLFF.

This clonotype was detected ten times or more. V gene TRBV5-8 combines with J gene TRBJ1-1, with D maybe TRBD1 (5 bases). Germline loops: CDR1 SGHTS, CDR2 YDEGEE. Trimming removed 1 base at V and 8 bases at J, with 18 bases between. The CDR3 spans 15 residues. The CDR3 DNA reads as TGTGCCAGCAGCTTGTGGGGGGAAGGAAGGGTAGAAGCTTTCTTT. Protein sequence: CASSLWGEGRVEAFF.

This clonotype was counted many times. This chain uses TRBV29-1 with TRBJ2-5, with a weak D call TRBD2 (6 bases). Trimming took 1 base from V and 1 from J, leaving 13 bases between them. The CDR3 runs to 15 residues. Per the germline V gene, CDR1 is SQVTM and CDR2 is ANQGSEA. The CDR3 coding sequence is TGCAGCGTTGAAGCCCGGGGGTCCGCCCAAGAGACCCAGTACTTC. As protein: CSVEARGSAQETQYF.

The V gene is TRBV7-6, the J gene TRBJ2-5; tentative D call: TRBD2 (6 bases). This CDR3 contains 12 residues. Germline V CDR1 and CDR2: SGHVS, FNYEAQ. Trimming pared 5 bases from V and 7 bases from J, leaving 11 bases between. The CDR3 reads CASSRRGGTQYF. The DNA for the CDR3 is TGTGCCAGCAGCCGTAGGGGAGGGACCCAGTACTTC.

This clonotype was counted ten times or more. The rearrangement uses TRBV28 and TRBJ2-7; no firm D call. Germline lookup yields CDR1 MDHEN and CDR2 SYDVKM. Trimming stripped 3 bases from V and 4 bases from J, with 4 bases between. The CDR3 is made up of 11 amino acids. The CDR3 sequence is CASSFKYEQYF. CDR3 in DNA: TGTGCCAGCAGTTTTAAGTACGAGCAGTACTTC.

This clonotype was detected only a few times. The V gene is TRBV29-1, the J gene TRBJ2-1; the match to TRBD2 covers 8 bases. With V trimmed by 3 bases and J by 2 bases, 9 bases remained unmatched. The CDR3 totals 16 residues. The germline V gene has CDR1 SQVTM and CDR2 ANQGSEA. The CDR3 DNA reads as TGCAGCGTTGAGGACGGGGGGGCCCACCCCTACAATGAGCAGTTCTTC. Its translation is CSVEDGGAHPYNEQFF.

This clonotype was found many times. This rearrangement joins TRBV7-3 to TRBJ2-3; 10 nucleotides line up with TRBD2. CDR3 length: 15 residues. The V gene's germline CDR1 is SGHTA and CDR2 FQGTGA. Trimming removed 8 bases from V and 2 bases from J; junction bases left unmatched: 7. CDR3 coding DNA: TGTGCCAGCTCGTATAGCGGGGGGCCCACAGATACGCAGTATTTT. Translation: CASSYSGGPTDTQYF.

This clonotype showed up just a few times. CDR3: CAARGPNTEAFF. In DNA form, the CDR3 reads TGTGCCGCGAGGGGGCCGAACACTGAAGCTTTCTTT. This rearrangement joins TRBV10-3 to TRBJ1-1; TRBD1 matches 7 bases. The CDR3 has 12 residues. The ends lost 11 bases at V and 1 base at J; junction bases unmatched: 4. Per germline, CDR1 ENHRY and CDR2 SYGVKD.

This clonotype was seen a few times. The V and J genes are TRBV28 and TRBJ2-3; a weak D match, TRBD1 (8 bases). Germline CDR1 reads MDHEN; CDR2 reads SYDVKM. The CDR3 sequence is 17 residues long. The germline V and J ends were trimmed by 5 bases and 3 bases, with 21 bases remaining between them. CDR3 loop: CASSLPPDREGTDTQYF. The CDR3 DNA is TGTGCCAGCAGTCTCCCCCCGGACAGGGAGGGAACAGATACGCAGTATTTT.

This clonotype was found a few times. The rearrangement links TRBV5-1 to TRBJ1-6; D possibly corresponds to TRBD1 (5 bases). Germline V CDR1 and CDR2: SGHRS, YFSETQ. Trimming pared 4 bases from V and 3 bases from J, leaving 11 bases between. The CDR3 runs 15 residues. CDR3 loop: CASSTGDSYNSPLHF. The DNA for the CDR3 is TGCGCCAGCAGCACCGGAGACAGCTATAATTCACCCCTCCACTTT.

This clonotype was counted at least ten times. The chain is built from TRBV20-1 and TRBJ2-5, with 9 bases that match TRBD1. With V trimmed by 5 bases and J by 4 bases, 8 bases remained unmatched. From germline, CDR1 is DFQATT and CDR2 SNEGSKA (reference sequence). The length of the CDR3 is 14 residues. The chain's CDR3 is CSAHKGQGRETQYF. The CDR3 DNA reads as TGCAGTGCTCACAAGGGACAGGGACGAGAGACCCAGTACTTC.

This clonotype was seen many times. The V and J genes are TRBV12-3 or TRBV12-4 and TRBJ2-7, with no clear D. The CDR3 contains 12 residues. Between the trimmed V and J ends, which lost 8 bases and 2 bases, there was a span of 10 bases. CDR3 sequence (DNA): TGTGCCAGCGCCCGGCAGGCCTACGAGCAGTACTTC. Translation: CASARQAYEQYF.

By share, this clonotype ranks as medium-sized. The chain is built from TRBV25-1 and TRBJ1-1; D is possibly TRBD1 (6 bases). CDR3 length: 16 residues. Germline V lookup: CDR1 MGHDK, CDR2 SYGVNS. Between the trimmed V and J ends, which lost 5 bases and 11 bases, there was a span of 27 bases. CDR3 sequence (DNA): TGTGCCAGCAGTCCTCAGAAGACAGGCTTAATATTTGGGGCTTTCTTT. Protein product: CASSPQKTGLIFGAFF.

This clonotype was found many times. The CDR3 is CASRFLGQAYEQYF. CDR3 nucleotides: TGCGCCAGCAGATTCCTTGGACAGGCCTACGAGCAGTACTTC. V usage is TRBV5-1 and J usage is TRBJ2-7; the match to TRBD1 covers 7 bases. Unmatched junction bases numbered 7, after V lost 5 bases and J lost 2 bases. This CDR3 has 14 amino acids. Per the germline V gene, CDR1 is SGHRS and CDR2 is YFSETQ.